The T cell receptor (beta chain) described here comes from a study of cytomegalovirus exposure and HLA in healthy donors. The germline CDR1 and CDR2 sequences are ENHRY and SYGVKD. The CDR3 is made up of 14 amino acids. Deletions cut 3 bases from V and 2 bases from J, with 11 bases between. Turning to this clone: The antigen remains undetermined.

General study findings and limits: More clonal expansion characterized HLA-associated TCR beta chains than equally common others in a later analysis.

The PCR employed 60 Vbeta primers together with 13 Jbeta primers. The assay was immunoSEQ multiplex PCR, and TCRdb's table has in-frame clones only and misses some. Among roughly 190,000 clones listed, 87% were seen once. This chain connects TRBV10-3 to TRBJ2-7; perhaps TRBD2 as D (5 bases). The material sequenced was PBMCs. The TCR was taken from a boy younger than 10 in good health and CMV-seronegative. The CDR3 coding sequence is TGTGCCATCAGTGACAAGGACTTACCCTACGAGCAGTACTTC. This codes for CAISDKDLPYEQYF.